Presented here are 16 T cell receptor beta chains from one specimen sequenced in a study of siplizumab effects on memory and regulatory T cells. Sequencing used immunoSEQ multiplex PCR; TCRdb keeps in-frame clones, though not all of them. The sample yields 99,000 or so clones, 93% seen once. Sequencing used CD4+ T cells sorted from blood. The receptors were gathered from a human donor in good health.

The rearrangement links TRBV6-1 to TRBJ1-2; D not resolved. Germline V CDR1 and CDR2: MNHNS, SASEGT. V gave up 1 base and J gave up 6 bases, with 15 bases separating them. This CDR3 contains 15 residues. The DNA of the CDR3 is TGTGCCAGCAGTGAAGAGACGGCCAGTTGGGATGGCTACACCTTC. This encodes CASSEETASWDGYTF.

The chain uses TRBV4-2 and TRBJ1-1; 7 bases are shared with TRBD1. CDR3 length: 13 amino acids. CDR1 is LGHNA and CDR2 is YNFKEQ in the germline V gene. The V segment lost 2 bases and the J segment 7 bases; nucleotides outside the gene matches: 4. CDR3 sequence: CASSQKGADEAFF. CDR3 in DNA: TGTGCCAGCAGCCAAAAGGGGGCCGATGAAGCTTTCTTT.

DNA for the CDR3: TGTGCCAGCAGTCCCCTGACAGGGACCACTGAAGCTTTCTTT. The encoded protein is CASSPLTGTTEAFF. The chain couples TRBV2 to TRBJ1-1, with 7 bases fitting TRBD1. The length of the CDR3 is 14 residues. J lost 4 bases, V lost 5 bases, and 7 bases had no gene match. Germline V gene sequence: CDR1 SNHLY, CDR2 FYNNEI.

V gene TRBV4-1 combines with J gene TRBJ2-7, with 8 bases that match TRBD2. The V segment lost 4 bases and the J segment 3 bases; nucleotides outside the gene matches: 11. This CDR3 spans 16 amino acids. Germline CDR1 reads MGHRA; CDR2 reads YSYEKL. The CDR3 nucleotides are TGCGCCAGCAGCCTAGGTAGCGGGAAGAGACTCTACGAGCAGTACTTC. Translated: CASSLGSGKRLYEQYF.

The V and J genes are TRBV7-9 and TRBJ1-2; TRBD1 might be the D (6 bases). This CDR3 is 13 amino acids long. The V and J ends lost 4 bases and 8 bases respectively, with 14 bases between them. Looked up from germline, CDR1 is SEHNR and CDR2 is FQNEAQ (reference sequence). The CDR3 loop is CASSSEYGGGYTF. CDR3 coding DNA: TGTGCCAGCAGCTCCGAATATGGGGGCGGCTACACCTTC. The variable domain in full, with the rest retrieved from reference TRBV7-9 and TRBJ1-2, is DTGVSQNPRHKITKRGQNVTFRCDPISEHNRLYWYRQTLGQGPEFLTYFQNEAQLEKSRLLSDRFSAERPKGSFSTLEIQRTEQGDSAMYLCASSSEYGGGYTFGSGTRLTVV.

The chain uses TRBV7-2 and TRBJ2-7, with D possibly called TRBD1 or TRBD2 (5 bases each). The germline V and J ends were trimmed by 5 bases and 5 bases, with 31 bases remaining between them. The CDR3 has 19 residues. In germline, CDR1 is SGHTA, CDR2 FQGNSA. In DNA form, the CDR3 reads TGTGCCAGCAGCCCAGGGTCCGGGGCCCTCATTATTCATCAAGACGAGCAGTACTTC. Translating it yields CASSPGSGALIIHQDEQYF. Using reference TRBV7-2 and TRBJ2-7 for the parts outside the CDR3, the full variable domain is GAGVSQSPSNKVTEKGKDVELRCDPISGHTALYWYRQSLGQGLEFLIYFQGNSAPDKSGLPSDRFSAERTGGSVSTLTIQRTQQEDSAVYLCASSPGSGALIIHQDEQYFGPGTRLTVT.

V usage is TRBV6-6 and J usage is TRBJ1-1, with a weak D call TRBD1 (5 bases). Per the germline V gene, CDR1 is MNHNY and CDR2 is SVGAGI (reference sequence). CDR3 length: 15 residues. With 2 bases removed from V and 4 bases from J, the gap between germline ends came to 14 bases. CDR3 protein: CASSYGLGRGTEAFF. For the CDR3, the DNA is TGTGCCAGCAGTTACGGTCTAGGGAGGGGCACTGAAGCTTTCTTT.

The J gene is TRBJ1-5, the V gene TRBV7-8; 10 nucleotides line up with TRBD1. Germline assignment: CDR1 SGHVS and CDR2 FQNEAQ. CDR3 length: 21 residues. The ends lost 2 bases at V and 6 bases at J; junction bases unmatched: 22. CDR3 coding DNA: TGTGCCAGCAGCTTATACCGCCTTCCGCCGGGGACAGGGGAGAGGAGTCAGCCCCAGCATTTT. It codes for CASSLYRLPPGTGERSQPQHF.

V is TRBV9 and J is TRBJ2-1; tentatively, D is TRBD1 or TRBD2 (5 bases each). The germline V and J ends were trimmed by 0 bases and 3 bases, with 13 bases remaining between them. The CDR3 covers 16 residues. CDR1 is SGDLS and CDR2 is YYNGEE in the germline V gene. CDR3 region: CASSVATGQGYNEQFF. The CDR3 DNA is TGTGCCAGCAGCGTAGCTACGGGGCAGGGCTACAATGAGCAGTTCTTC.

The CDR3 here is CASALGPSWDEQFF. The CDR3 nucleotides are TGTGCTAGTGCCCTAGGTCCTAGCTGGGATGAGCAGTTCTTC. V is TRBV12-5 and J is TRBJ2-1, with D tentatively TRBD2 (5 bases). This CDR3 contains 14 residues. Germline CDR1 is LGHNT and CDR2 is FRNRAP. Trimming cost V 7 bases and J 8 bases, with 18 bases left between them.

This clone was picked up one time. The rearrangement joins TRBV28 to TRBJ1-5; D possibly corresponds to TRBD1 (5 bases). The CDR3 loop spans 16 amino acids. Germline V gives CDR1 MDHEN, CDR2 SYDVKM. Trimming took 3 bases from V and 0 from J, leaving 12 bases between them. The CDR3 reads CASSLIGVDSNQPQHF. CDR3 nucleotide sequence: TGTGCCAGCAGTTTGATAGGGGTAGATAGCAATCAGCCCCAGCATTTT.

V usage is TRBV11-3 and J usage is TRBJ2-1; 7 nucleotides align to TRBD1. The V gene end was trimmed by 2 bases and the J gene end by 4 bases; junction bases not matched to a gene: 11. The length of the CDR3 is 17 residues. CDR1 is SGHNT and CDR2 is YENEEA in the germline V gene. CDR3 in DNA: TGTGCCAGCAGCTTAAGTGCAATGGGACAGTCTTACAATGAGCAGTTCTTC. As protein: CASSLSAMGQSYNEQFF.

The chain has TRBV7-2 and TRBJ2-5; 7 bases are a match to TRBD1. CDR3 length: 15 amino acids. Germline CDR1 is SGHTA and CDR2 is FQGNSA. V was clipped by 0 bases and J by 1 base; unmatched bases: 2. The CDR3: CASSLAPGGQETQYF. CDR3 DNA sequence: TGTGCCAGCAGCTTAGCTCCAGGGGGCCAAGAGACCCAGTACTTC.

This chain connects TRBV30 to TRBJ1-3; a possible D gene is TRBD1 (5 bases). This CDR3 spans 14 amino acids. Trimming stripped 0 bases from V and 8 bases from J, with 14 bases between. From germline, CDR1 is GTSNPN and CDR2 SVGIG (reference sequence). CDR3 in DNA: TGTGCCTGGAGTGTAATCGGCGGGGGGGACACCATATATTTT. Protein product: CAWSVIGGGDTIYF.

The V call is TRBV9, the J call TRBJ2-1; TRBD2 agrees at 7 bases. The germline V gene has CDR1 SGDLS and CDR2 YYNGEE. V lost 7 bases to trimming and J lost 5 bases; unmatched junction nucleotides: 9. CDR3 length: 14 amino acids. In DNA, the CDR3 is TGTGCCAGCGGGGTGGCGGGGGTCAACAATGAGCAGTTCTTC. As protein: CASGVAGVNNEQFF.

This clone appeared once. The rearrangement uses TRBV11-2 and TRBJ2-6; D gene uncertain. The CDR3 runs to 17 residues. The V end was cut by 5 bases, the J end by 0 bases, with 14 bases between. CDR1 and CDR2 (germline): SGHAT, FQNNGV. Here the CDR3 DNA reads TGTGCCAGCAGCGAAAGACCAAGCCACTCTGGGGCCAACGTCCTGACTTTC. Its protein product is CASSERPSHSGANVLTF.